This T cell receptor beta chain was obtained from a study of blood T cells in healthy people across ages. Study in general: About one barcoded TCR beta cDNA was captured per two T cells.

This clonotype was seen more than once but under ten times. Trimming left V 4 bases short and J 2 bases short, with 12 bases between. Germline V lookup: CDR1 SGHTA, CDR2 FQGNSA. The CDR3 has 14 residues. The authors ran a second PCR of about 6 to 12 cycles using a sample-barcoded 5' primer and a J-beta primer mix. From the 5' RACE reads, TCRdb called clonotypes with MiXCR, one entry per CDR3 protein. This table has about 1.4 million distinct CDR3 sequences, approximately 59% appearing once. The chain links TRBV7-2 to TRBJ2-7; TRBD2 is a possible D gene (6 bases). Material: blood. The source of this sequence is a man in his late teens or twenties in good health. CDR3 amino acids: CASSSMTSPYEQYF. CDR3 sequence (DNA): TGTGCCAGCAGCTCCATGACTAGTCCCTACGAGCAGTACTTC. The variable domain in full, with the rest retrieved from reference TRBV7-2 and TRBJ2-7, is GAGVSQSPSNKVTEKGKDVELRCDPISGHTALYWYRQSLGQGLEFLIYFQGNSAPDKSGLPSDRFSAERTGGSVSTLTIQRTQQEDSAVYLCASSSMTSPYEQYFGPGTRLTVT.